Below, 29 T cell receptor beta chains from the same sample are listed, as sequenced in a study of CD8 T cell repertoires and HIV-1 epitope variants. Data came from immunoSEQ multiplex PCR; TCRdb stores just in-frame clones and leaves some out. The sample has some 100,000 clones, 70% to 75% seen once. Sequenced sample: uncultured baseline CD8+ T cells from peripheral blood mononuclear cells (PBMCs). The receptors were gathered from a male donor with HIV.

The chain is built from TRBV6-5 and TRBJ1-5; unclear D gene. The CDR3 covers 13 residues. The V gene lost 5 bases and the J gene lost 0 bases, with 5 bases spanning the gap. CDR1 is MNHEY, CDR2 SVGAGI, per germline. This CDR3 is CASSLNSNQPQHF. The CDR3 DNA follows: TGTGCCAGCAGTCTAAATAGCAATCAGCCCCAGCATTTT.

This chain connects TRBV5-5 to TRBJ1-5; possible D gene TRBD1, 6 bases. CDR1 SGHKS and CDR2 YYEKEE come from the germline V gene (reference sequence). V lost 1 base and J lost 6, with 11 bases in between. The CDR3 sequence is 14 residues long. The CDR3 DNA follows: TGTGCCAGCAGCTTGCGTTGGGGGCCTCAGCCCCAGCATTTT. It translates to CASSLRWGPQPQHF.

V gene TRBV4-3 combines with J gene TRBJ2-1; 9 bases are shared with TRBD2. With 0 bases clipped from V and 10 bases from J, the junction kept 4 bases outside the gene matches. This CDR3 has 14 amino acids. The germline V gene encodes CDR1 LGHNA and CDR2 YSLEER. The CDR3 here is CASSQDRTSDEQFF. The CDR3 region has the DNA TGCGCCAGCAGCCAAGATCGGACTAGCGACGAGCAGTTCTTC.

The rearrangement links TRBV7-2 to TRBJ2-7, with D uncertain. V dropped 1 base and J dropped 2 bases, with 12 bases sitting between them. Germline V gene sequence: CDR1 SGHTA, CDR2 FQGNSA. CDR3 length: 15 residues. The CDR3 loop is CASSLEGGTTYEQYF. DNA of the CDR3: TGTGCCAGCAGCTTAGAGGGCGGTACCACCTACGAGCAGTACTTC. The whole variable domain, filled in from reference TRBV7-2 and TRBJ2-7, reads GAGVSQSPSNKVTEKGKDVELRCDPISGHTALYWYRQSLGQGLEFLIYFQGNSAPDKSGLPSDRFSAERTGGSVSTLTIQRTQQEDSAVYLCASSLEGGTTYEQYFGPGTRLTVT.

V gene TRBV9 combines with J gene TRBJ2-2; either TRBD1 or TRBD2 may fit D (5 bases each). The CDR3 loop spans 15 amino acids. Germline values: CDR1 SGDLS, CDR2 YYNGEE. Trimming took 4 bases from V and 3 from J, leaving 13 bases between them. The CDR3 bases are TGTGCCAGCAGCCTCGGGACGGAGTACACCGGGGAGCTGTTTTTT. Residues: CASSLGTEYTGELFF.

The DNA of the CDR3 is TGTGCCAGCAGCGTAGGAGGTGGGGGCAGGGACCTTGCCTACGAGCAGTACTTC. It translates to CASSVGGGGRDLAYEQYF. The chain employs TRBV9 and TRBJ2-7; weak D call: TRBD1 (6 bases). The CDR3 spans 18 residues. V was shortened by 0 bases and J by 2 bases, with 21 bases between the two germline ends. Per germline, CDR1 SGDLS and CDR2 YYNGEE.

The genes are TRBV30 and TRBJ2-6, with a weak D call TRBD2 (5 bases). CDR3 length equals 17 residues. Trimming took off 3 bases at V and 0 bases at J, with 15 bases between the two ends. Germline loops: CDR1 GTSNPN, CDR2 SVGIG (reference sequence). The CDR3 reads CAWRVRGTASGANVLTF. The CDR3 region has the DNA TGTGCCTGGAGGGTCCGGGGAACCGCCTCTGGGGCCAACGTCCTGACTTTC.

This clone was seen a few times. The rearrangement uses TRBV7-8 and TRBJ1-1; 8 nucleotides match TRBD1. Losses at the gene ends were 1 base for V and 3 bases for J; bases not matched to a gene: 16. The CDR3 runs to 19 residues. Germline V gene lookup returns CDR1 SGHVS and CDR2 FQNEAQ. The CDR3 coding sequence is TGTGCCAGCAGCTTAGTCGCTACCTTTTTGACAGGGGAGGACACTGAAGCTTTCTTT. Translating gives CASSLVATFLTGEDTEAFF.

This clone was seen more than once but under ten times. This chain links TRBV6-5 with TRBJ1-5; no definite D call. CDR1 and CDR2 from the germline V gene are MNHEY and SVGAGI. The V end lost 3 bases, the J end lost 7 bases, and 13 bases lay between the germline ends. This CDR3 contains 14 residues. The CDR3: CASSYGAAGQPQHF. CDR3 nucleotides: TGTGCCAGCAGTTATGGAGCGGCGGGCCAGCCCCAGCATTTT.

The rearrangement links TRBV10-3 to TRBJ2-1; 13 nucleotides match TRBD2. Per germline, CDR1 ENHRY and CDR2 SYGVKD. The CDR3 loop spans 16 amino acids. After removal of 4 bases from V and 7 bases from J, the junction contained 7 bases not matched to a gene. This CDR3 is CAISGTSGRLRNEQFF. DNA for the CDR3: TGTGCCATCAGTGGGACTAGCGGGAGATTAAGGAATGAGCAGTTCTTC.

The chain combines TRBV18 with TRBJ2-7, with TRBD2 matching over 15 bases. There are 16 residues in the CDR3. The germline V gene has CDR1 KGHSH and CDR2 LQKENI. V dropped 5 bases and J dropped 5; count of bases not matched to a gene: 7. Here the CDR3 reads CASSSGLAGGYDEQYF. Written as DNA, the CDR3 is TGTGCCAGCTCATCTGGACTAGCGGGGGGGTATGACGAGCAGTACTTC.

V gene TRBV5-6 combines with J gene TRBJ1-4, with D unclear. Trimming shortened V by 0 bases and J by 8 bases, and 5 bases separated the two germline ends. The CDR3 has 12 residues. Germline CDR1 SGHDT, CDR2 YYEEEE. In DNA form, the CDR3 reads TGTGCCAGCAGCTTGGTAGGGGAAAAACTGTTTTTT. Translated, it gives CASSLVGEKLFF.

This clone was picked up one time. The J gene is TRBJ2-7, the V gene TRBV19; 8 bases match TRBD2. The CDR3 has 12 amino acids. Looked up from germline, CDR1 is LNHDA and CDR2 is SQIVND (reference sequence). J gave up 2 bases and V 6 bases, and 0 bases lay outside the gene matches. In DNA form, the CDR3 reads TGTGCCAGTAGCGGGGGGGCCTACGAGCAGTACTTC. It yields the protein CASSGGAYEQYF.

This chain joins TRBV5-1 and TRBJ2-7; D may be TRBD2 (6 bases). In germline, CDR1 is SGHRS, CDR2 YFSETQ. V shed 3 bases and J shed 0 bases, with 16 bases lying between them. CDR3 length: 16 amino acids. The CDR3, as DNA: TGCGCCAGCAGCTGGACTGGGGGGTTGAGCTCCTACGAGCAGTACTTC. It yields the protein CASSWTGGLSSYEQYF. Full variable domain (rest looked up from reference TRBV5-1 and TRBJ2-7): KAGVTQTPRYLIKTRGQQVTLSCSPISGHRSVSWYQQTPGQGLQFLFEYFSETQRNKGNFPGRFSGRQFSNSRSEMNVSTLELGDSALYLCASSWTGGLSSYEQYFGPGTRLTVT.

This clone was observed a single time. CDR3 bases: TGTGCCAGCAGCATCGGACTAGCGGGGGGCATTCAAGAGACCCAGTACTTC. It encodes CASSIGLAGGIQETQYF. The chain combines TRBV9 with TRBJ2-5, with 14 bases lining up with TRBD2. The CDR3 has 17 residues. V was clipped by 4 bases and J by 2 bases; unmatched bases: 7. From germline, CDR1 is SGDLS and CDR2 YYNGEE. The full variable domain, in which reference TRBV9 and TRBJ2-5 provide the parts outside the CDR3, is DSGVTQTPKHLITATGQRVTLRCSPRSGDLSVYWYQQSLDQGLQFLIQYYNGEERAKGNILERFSAQQFPDLHSELNLSSLELGDSALYFCASSIGLAGGIQETQYFGPGTRLLVL.

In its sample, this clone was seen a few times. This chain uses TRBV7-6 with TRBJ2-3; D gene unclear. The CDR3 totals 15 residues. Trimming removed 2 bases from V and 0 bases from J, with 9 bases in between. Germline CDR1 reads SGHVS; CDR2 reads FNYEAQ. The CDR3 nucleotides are TGTGCCAGCAGCTTAAGTGAGACTAGCACAGATACGCAGTATTTT. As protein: CASSLSETSTDTQYF. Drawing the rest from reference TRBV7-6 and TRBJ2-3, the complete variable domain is GAGVSQSPRYKVTKRGQDVALRCDPISGHVSLYWYRQALGQGPEFLTYFNYEAQQDKSGLPNDRFSAERPEGSISTLTIQRTEQRDSAMYRCASSLSETSTDTQYFGPGTRLTVL.

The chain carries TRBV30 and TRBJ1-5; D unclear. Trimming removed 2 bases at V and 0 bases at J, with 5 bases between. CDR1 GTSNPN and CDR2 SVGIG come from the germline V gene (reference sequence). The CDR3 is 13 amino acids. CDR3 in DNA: TGTGCCTGGAGTACCGATAGCAATCAGCCCCAGCATTTT. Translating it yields CAWSTDSNQPQHF. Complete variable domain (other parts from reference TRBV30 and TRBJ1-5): SQTIHQWPATLVQPVGSPLSLECTVEGTSNPNLYWYRQAAGRGLQLLFYSVGIGQISSEVPQNLSASRPQDRQFILSSKKLLLSDSGFYLCAWSTDSNQPQHFGDGTRLSIL.

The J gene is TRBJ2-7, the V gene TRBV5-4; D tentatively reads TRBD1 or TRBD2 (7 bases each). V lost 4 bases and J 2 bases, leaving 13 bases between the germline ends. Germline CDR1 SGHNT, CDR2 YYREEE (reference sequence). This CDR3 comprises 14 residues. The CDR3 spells CASSPRGGTYEQYF. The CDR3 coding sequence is TGTGCCAGCAGCCCCAGGGGGGGAACCTACGAGCAGTACTTC. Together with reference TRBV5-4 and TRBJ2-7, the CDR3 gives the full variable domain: ETGVTQSPTHLIKTRGQQVTLRCSSQSGHNTVSWYQQALGQGPQFIFQYYREEENGRGNFPPRFSGLQFPNYSSELNVNALELDDSALYLCASSPRGGTYEQYFGPGTRLTVT.

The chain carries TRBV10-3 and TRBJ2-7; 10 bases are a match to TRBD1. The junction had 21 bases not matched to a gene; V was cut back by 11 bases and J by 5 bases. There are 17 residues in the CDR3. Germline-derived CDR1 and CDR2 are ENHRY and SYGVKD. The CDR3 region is CAHQEGGTGAPGDEQYF. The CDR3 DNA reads TGTGCCCACCAGGAAGGAGGGACAGGGGCGCCGGGGGACGAGCAGTACTTC.

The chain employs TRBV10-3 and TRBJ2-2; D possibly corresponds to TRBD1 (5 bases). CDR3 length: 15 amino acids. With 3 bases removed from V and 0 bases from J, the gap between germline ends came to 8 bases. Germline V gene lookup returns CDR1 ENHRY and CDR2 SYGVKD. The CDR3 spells CAISEPTANTGELFF. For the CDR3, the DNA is TGTGCCATCAGTGAACCGACAGCGAACACCGGGGAGCTGTTTTTT.

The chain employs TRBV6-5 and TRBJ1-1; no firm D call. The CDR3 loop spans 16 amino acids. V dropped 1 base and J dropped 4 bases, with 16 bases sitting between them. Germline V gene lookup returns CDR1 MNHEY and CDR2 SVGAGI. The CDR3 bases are TGTGCCAGCAGTTACTTGTTGTCGGGGATAAGCACTGAAGCTTTCTTT. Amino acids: CASSYLLSGISTEAFF.

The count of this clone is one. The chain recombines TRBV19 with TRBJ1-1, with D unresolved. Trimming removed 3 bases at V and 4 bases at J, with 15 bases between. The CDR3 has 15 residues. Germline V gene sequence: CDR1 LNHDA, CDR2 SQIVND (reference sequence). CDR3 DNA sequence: TGTGCCAGTAGTATGTGGGGTACTGGGCTCACTGAAGCTTTCTTT. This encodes CASSMWGTGLTEAFF.

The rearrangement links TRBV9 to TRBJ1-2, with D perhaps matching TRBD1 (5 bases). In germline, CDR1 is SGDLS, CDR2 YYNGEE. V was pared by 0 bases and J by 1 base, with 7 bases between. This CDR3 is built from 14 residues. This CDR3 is CASSVATDNYGYTF. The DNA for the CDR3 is TGTGCCAGCAGCGTAGCGACAGATAACTATGGCTACACCTTC.

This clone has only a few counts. CDR3 residues: CASHPPIRREFF. The CDR3 DNA is TGTGCCAGCCACCCGCCCATCAGGAGGGAGTTCTTC. The genes are TRBV27 and TRBJ2-1; D perhaps matches TRBD2 (6 bases). The germline gives CDR1 MNHEY, CDR2 SMNVEV (reference sequence). Between the trimmed V and J ends, which lost 8 bases and 14 bases, there was a span of 19 bases. The CDR3 is made up of 12 amino acids.

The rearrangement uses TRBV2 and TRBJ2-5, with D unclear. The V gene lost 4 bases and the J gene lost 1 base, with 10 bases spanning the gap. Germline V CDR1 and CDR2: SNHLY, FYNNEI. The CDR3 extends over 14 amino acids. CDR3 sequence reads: CASSGEQIQETQYF. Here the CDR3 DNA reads TGTGCCAGCAGTGGGGAACAGATCCAAGAGACCCAGTACTTC.

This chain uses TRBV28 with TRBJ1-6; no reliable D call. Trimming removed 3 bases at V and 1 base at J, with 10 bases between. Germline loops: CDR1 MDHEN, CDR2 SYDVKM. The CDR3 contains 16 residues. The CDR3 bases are TGTGCCAGCAGTTTTCGTACCGGGTCCTATAATTCACCCCTCCACTTT. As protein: CASSFRTGSYNSPLHF.

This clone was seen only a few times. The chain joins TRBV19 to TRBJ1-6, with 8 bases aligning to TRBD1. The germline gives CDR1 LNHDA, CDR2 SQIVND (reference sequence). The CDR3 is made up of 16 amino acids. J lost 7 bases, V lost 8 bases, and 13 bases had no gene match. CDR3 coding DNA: TGTGCCAGTTCTAAAGGGCAGGGGGCGAACAATTCACCCCTCCACTTT. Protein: CASSKGQGANNSPLHF.

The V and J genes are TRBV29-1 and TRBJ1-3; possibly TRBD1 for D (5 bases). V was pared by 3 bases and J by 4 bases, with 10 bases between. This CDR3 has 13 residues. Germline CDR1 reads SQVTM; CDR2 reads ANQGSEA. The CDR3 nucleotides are TGCAGCGTTGAGGGGGTTTCAGGAAACACCATATATTTT. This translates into CSVEGVSGNTIYF.

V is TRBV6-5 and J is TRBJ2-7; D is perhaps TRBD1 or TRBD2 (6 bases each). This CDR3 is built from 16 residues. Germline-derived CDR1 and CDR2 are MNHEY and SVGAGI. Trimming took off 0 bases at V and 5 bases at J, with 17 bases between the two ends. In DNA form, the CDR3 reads TGTGCCAGCAGTTACTCGATTCCGGGGGCGTCAGACGAGCAGTACTTC. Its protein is CASSYSIPGASDEQYF.